This TCR beta chain was obtained from a study of molecular identifiers for immune sequencing clone quantification. The study, taken as a whole, reports: Over 97% of effector molecules, yet under 1% of naive-cell molecules, were held by clones above 20 RNA copies.

To note about this clonotype: Its target is unknown.

TCRdb passed the PCR reads through MiXCR, listing each CDR3 protein once. This sample has around 470,000 distinct CDR3 sequences, with about 25% found just once. CDR1 SNHLY and CDR2 FYNNEI come from the germline V gene. This CDR3 comprises 12 residues. Trimming took off 3 bases at V and 7 bases at J, with 6 bases between the two ends. Preparation of naive CD8 libraries involved roughly 18,000 to 1,100,000 sorted cells and 10%, 30% or 50% RNA. The sequence was collected from a human donor in good health. Some libraries in this study had Jurkat cell RNA spiked in. Material: naive CD8+ T cells from blood, with Jurkat cell RNA spiked in. Specified subset: FACS-sorted CD8+CD4-CCR7+CD45RA+ naive T cells. This chain joins TRBV2 and TRBJ1-4; D gene ambiguous. The CDR3 region is CASSDYTEKLFF. Written as DNA, the CDR3 is TGTGCCAGCAGTGATTATACTGAAAAACTGTTTTTT.